The rows below give T cell receptor beta chains drawn from one sample of a study of shared clonotypes between healthy human individuals. TCRdb's copy holds only in-frame clones and misses some; the assay was immunoSEQ multiplex PCR. The sample includes some 630,000 clones, roughly 95% of them seen just once. Sequencing was carried out using naive CD8+ T cells sorted from blood. All receptors come from a woman aged 25 to 39 in good health. The CDR3 runs from the conserved cysteine through the conserved F or W. D genes are given only for firm matches. Some rows mark clone size as missing; the rest say once, few, many or name a class of expanded clone.

CDR3 protein: CARAGTNTGELFF
CDR3 length: 13
V gene: TRBV2
clone size: .
D gene: TRBD2

CDR3 protein: CASSQAGAGELFF
CDR3 length: 13
V gene: TRBV4-1
clone size: .
D gene: .

CDR3 protein: CASNIAGSSYEQYF
CDR3 length: 14
V gene: TRBV7-8
clone size: .
D gene: TRBD2

CDR3 protein: CASSPWGGEDTEAFF
CDR3 length: 15
V gene: TRBV6-6
clone size: .
D gene: .

CDR3 protein: CASSSSNEKLFF
CDR3 length: 12
V gene: TRBV6-6
clone size: once
D gene: .

CDR3 protein: CATQGRGNQPQHF
CDR3 length: 13
V gene: TRBV6-5
clone size: .
D gene: .

CDR3 protein: CASSSDLLDEQYF
CDR3 length: 13
V gene: TRBV5-5
clone size: .
D gene: .

CDR3 protein: CASSFNLGTDTQYF
CDR3 length: 14
V gene: TRBV5-6
clone size: .
D gene: .

CDR3 protein: CASSLGQGAIQPQHF
CDR3 length: 15
V gene: TRBV28
clone size: .
D gene: TRBD1

CDR3 protein: CASSPSRNEETQYF
CDR3 length: 14
V gene: TRBV7-9
clone size: .
D gene: .

CDR3 protein: CASSLVARVQEQYF
CDR3 length: 14
V gene: TRBV5-4
clone size: .
D gene: .

CDR3 protein: CARSLSSGSSSGCQETQYF
CDR3 length: 19
V gene: TRBV5-3
clone size: .
D gene: TRBD2

CDR3 protein: CAISALLAGDEQFF
CDR3 length: 14
V gene: TRBV10-3
clone size: .
D gene: TRBD2

CDR3 protein: CASSYFSSATHNEQFF
CDR3 length: 16
V gene: TRBV7-9
clone size: .
D gene: .

CDR3 protein: CATPGTSGSGELFF
CDR3 length: 14
V gene: TRBV13
clone size: .
D gene: TRBD2

CDR3 protein: CASSSLASGNEQFF
CDR3 length: 14
V gene: TRBV27
clone size: .
D gene: .

CDR3 protein: CASSQRAGSNEQFF
CDR3 length: 14
V gene: TRBV4-1
clone size: .
D gene: .

CDR3 protein: CASSPSSGQGYEQYF
CDR3 length: 15
V gene: TRBV2
clone size: .
D gene: TRBD1

CDR3 protein: CASRRYTEGAYEQYF
CDR3 length: 15
V gene: TRBV28
clone size: .
D gene: .

CDR3 protein: CASSSDRGTGNTIYF
CDR3 length: 15
V gene: TRBV2
clone size: .
D gene: TRBD1